This paragraph covers one T cell receptor beta chain sequence. Antigen unknown. From the 5' RACE reads, TCRdb called clonotypes with MiXCR, one entry per CDR3 protein. The sample consists of 690,000 or so distinct CDR3 sequences, approximately 6.1% of them appearing once. These data belong to a study of identical twins. Study results and limitations: With abundant cord blood beta clonotypes, insertions were fewer; memory repertoires showed no such pattern. Zero-insertion analyses were open to partial confounding by invariant MAIT and iNKT cells.

Trimming left V 2 bases short and J 7 bases short, with 9 bases between. The CDR3 contains 13 residues. Germline V gives CDR1 MNHEY, CDR2 SMNVEV (reference sequence). The chain is built from TRBV27 and TRBJ2-1; D uncertain. The TCR originated in a man younger than 35 in good health. Sample: naive T cells sorted from blood. CDR3 sequence: CASSLDRWNEQFF. Here the CDR3 DNA reads TGTGCCAGCAGTTTAGATCGGTGGAATGAGCAGTTCTTC.